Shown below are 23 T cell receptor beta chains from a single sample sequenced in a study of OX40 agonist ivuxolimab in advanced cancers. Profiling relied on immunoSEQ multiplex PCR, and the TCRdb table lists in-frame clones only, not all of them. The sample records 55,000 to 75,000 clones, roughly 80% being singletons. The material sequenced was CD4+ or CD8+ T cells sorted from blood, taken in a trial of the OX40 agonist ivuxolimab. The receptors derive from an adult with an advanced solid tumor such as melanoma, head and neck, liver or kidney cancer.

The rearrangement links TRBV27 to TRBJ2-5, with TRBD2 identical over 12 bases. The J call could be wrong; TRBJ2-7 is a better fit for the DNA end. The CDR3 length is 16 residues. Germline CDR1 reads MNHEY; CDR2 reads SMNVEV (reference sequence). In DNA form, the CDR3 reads TGTGCCAGCAGTTTAGTGTCGACTAGCGGGAGCTACGAGCAGTACTTC. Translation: CASSLVSTSGSYEQYF.

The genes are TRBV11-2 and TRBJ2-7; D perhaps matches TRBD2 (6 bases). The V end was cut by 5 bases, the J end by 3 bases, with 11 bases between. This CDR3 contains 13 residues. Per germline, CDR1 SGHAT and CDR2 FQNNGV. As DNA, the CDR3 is TGTGCCAGCAGCGGGGACTCCCTCTACGAGCAGTACTTC. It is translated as CASSGDSLYEQYF.

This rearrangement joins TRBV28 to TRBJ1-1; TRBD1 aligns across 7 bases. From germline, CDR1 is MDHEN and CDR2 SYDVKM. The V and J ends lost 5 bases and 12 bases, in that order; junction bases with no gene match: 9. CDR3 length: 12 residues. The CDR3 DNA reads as TGTGCCAGCAGTCCTCCGACAGGGAGGCCTTTCTTT. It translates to CASSPPTGRPFF.

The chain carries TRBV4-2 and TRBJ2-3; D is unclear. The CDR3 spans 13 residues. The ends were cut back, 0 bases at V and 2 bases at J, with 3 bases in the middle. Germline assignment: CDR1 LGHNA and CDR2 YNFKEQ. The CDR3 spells CASSQDSTDTQYF. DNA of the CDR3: TGTGCCAGCAGCCAAGATTCCACAGATACGCAGTATTTT.

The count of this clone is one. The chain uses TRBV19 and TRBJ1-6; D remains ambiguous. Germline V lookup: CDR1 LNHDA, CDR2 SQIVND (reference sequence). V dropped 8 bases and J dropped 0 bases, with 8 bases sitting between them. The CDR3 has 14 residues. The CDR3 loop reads CASRVSSYNSPLHF. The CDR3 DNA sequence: TGTGCCAGTCGGGTGTCCTCCTATAATTCACCCCTCCACTTT. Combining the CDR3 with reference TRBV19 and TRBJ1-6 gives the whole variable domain DGGITQSPKYLFRKEGQNVTLSCEQNLNHDAMYWYRQDPGQGLRLIYYSQIVNDFQKGDIAEGYSVSREKKESFPLTVTSAQKNPTAFYLCASRVSSYNSPLHFGNGTRLTVT.

DNA for the CDR3: TGTGCCAGCAGCGTGGCAGCGGGGGCCCCTACTGGGGAGCAGTACGTC. It is translated as CASSVAAGAPTGEQYV. The chain combines TRBV5-6 with TRBJ2-7; 8 nucleotides agree with TRBD2. Germline assignment: CDR1 SGHDT and CDR2 YYEEEE. V was pared by 4 bases and J by 7 bases, with 16 bases of the junction left unmatched. This CDR3 contains 16 residues.

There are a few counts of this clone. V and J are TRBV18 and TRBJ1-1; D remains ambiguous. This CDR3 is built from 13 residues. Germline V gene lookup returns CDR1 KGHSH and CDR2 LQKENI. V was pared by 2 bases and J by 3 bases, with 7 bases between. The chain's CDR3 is CASSPSGDTEAFF. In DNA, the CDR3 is TGTGCCAGCTCACCAAGTGGCGACACTGAAGCTTTCTTT.

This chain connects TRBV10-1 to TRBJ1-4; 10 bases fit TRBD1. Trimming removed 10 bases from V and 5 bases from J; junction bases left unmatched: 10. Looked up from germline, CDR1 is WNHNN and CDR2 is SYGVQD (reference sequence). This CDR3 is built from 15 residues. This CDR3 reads CAISQKGQGNEKLFF. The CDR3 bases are TGCGCCATCAGCCAAAAGGGACAGGGGAATGAAAAACTGTTTTTT.

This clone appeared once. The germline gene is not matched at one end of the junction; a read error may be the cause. CDR3 loop: CASSYSRYSNQPRHF. DNA of the CDR3: TGTGCCAGCAGTTACTCGAGGTATAGCAATCAGCCCCGGCATTTT. The V call is TRBV6-5, the J call TRBJ1-5; no definite D call. Per the germline V gene, CDR1 is MNHEY and CDR2 is SVGAGI. This CDR3 is built from 15 residues.

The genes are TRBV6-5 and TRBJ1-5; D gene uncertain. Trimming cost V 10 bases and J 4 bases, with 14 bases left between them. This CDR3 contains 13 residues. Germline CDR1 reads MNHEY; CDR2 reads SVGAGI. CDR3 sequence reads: CAISISGNQPQHF. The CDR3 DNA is TGTGCCATCTCTATCAGCGGGAATCAGCCCCAGCATTTT.

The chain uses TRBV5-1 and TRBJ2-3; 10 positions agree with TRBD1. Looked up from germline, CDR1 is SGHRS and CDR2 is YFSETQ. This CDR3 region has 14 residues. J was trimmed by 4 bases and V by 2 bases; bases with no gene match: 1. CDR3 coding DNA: TGCGCCAGCAGCTTAGGACAGGGGGCAGATACGCAGTATTTT. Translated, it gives CASSLGQGADTQYF.

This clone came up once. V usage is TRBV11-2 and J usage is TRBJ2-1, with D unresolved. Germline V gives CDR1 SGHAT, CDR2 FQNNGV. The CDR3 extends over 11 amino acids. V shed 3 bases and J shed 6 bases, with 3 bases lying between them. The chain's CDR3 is CASSFSNEQFF. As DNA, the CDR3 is TGTGCCAGCAGCTTCTCCAATGAGCAGTTCTTC.

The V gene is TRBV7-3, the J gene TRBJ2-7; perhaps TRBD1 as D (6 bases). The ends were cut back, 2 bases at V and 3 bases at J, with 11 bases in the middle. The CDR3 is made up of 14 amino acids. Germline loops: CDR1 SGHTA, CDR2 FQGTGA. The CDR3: CASSLGGQLYEQYF. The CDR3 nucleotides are TGTGCCAGCAGCTTAGGGGGCCAGCTCTACGAGCAGTACTTC. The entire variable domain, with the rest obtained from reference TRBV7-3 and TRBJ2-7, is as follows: GAGVSQTPSNKVTEKGKYVELRCDPISGHTALYWYRQSLGQGPEFLIYFQGTGAADDSGLPNDRFFAVRPEGSVSTLKIQRTERGDSAVYLCASSLGGQLYEQYFGPGTRLTVT.

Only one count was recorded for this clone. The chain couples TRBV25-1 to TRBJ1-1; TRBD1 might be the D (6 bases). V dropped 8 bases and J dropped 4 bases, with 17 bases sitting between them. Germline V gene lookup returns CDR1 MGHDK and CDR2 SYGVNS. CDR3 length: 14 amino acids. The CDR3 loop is CASSPGGRGTEAFF. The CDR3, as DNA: TGTGCCAGCTCCCCGGGGGGGCGAGGCACTGAAGCTTTCTTT.

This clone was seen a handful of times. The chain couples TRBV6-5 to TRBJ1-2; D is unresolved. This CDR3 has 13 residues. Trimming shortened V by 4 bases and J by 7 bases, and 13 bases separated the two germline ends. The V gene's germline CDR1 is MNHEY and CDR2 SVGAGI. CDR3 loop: CASSSQWQVGYTF. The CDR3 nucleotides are TGTGCCAGCAGTTCCCAGTGGCAGGTTGGCTACACCTTC.

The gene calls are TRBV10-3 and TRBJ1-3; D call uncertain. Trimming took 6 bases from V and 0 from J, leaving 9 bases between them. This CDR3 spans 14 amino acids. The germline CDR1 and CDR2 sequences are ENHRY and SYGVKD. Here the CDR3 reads CAIRETFSGNTIYF. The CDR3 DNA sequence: TGTGCCATCAGGGAGACATTCTCTGGAAACACCATATATTTT.

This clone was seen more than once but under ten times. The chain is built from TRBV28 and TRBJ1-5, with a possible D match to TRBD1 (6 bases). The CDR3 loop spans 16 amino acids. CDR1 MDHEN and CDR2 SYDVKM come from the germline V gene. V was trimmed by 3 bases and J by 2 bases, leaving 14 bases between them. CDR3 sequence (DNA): TGTGCCAGCAGTTTGGTGGGGGCGACGGGCAATCAGCCCCAGCATTTT. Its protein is CASSLVGATGNQPQHF.

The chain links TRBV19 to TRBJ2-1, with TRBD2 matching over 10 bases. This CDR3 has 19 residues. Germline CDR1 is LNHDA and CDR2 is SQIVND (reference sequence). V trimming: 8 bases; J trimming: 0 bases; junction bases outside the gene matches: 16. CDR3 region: CASRGIAGGPNSSYNEQFF. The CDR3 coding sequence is TGTGCCAGTCGGGGTATAGCGGGGGGACCAAACAGCTCCTACAATGAGCAGTTCTTC.

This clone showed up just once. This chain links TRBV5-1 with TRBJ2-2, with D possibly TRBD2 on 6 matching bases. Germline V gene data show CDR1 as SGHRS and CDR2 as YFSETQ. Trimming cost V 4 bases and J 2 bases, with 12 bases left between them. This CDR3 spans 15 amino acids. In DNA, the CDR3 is TGCGCCAGCAGCGAAATGGGAGGAAACACCGGGGAGCTGTTTTTT. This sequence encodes CASSEMGGNTGELFF.

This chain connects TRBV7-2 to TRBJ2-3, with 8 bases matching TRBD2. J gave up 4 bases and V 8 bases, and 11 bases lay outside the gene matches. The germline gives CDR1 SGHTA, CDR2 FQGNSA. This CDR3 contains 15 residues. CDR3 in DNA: TGTGCCAGCTCCCGCCGACGGGGGGGCGCAGATACGCAGTATTTT. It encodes CASSRRRGGADTQYF.

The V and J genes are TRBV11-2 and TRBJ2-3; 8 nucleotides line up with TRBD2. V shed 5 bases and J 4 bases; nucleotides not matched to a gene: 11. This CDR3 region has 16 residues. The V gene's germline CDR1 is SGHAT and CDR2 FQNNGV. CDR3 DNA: TGTGCCAGCAGCCTCCACGCGGCGGGGGGACCAGATACGCAGTATTTT. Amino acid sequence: CASSLHAAGGPDTQYF. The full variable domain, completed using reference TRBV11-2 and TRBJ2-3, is EAGVAQSPRYKIIEKRQSVAFWCNPISGHATLYWYQQILGQGPKLLIQFQNNGVVDDSQLPKDRFSAERLKGVDSTLKIQPAKLEDSAVYLCASSLHAAGGPDTQYFGPGTRLTVL.

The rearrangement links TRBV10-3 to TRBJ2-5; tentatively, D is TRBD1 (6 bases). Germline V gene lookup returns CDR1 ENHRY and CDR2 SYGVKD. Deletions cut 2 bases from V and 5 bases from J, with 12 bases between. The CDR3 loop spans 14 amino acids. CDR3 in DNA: TGTGCCATCAGTGAGGCTTCAGGGGTTGAGACCCAGTACTTC. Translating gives CAISEASGVETQYF.

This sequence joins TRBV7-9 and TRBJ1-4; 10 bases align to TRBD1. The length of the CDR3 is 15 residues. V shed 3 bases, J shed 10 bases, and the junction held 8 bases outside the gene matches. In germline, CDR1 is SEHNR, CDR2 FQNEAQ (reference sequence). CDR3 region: CASSFPRDRGLKLFF. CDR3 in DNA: TGTGCCAGCAGCTTTCCACGGGACAGGGGATTAAAACTGTTTTTT.